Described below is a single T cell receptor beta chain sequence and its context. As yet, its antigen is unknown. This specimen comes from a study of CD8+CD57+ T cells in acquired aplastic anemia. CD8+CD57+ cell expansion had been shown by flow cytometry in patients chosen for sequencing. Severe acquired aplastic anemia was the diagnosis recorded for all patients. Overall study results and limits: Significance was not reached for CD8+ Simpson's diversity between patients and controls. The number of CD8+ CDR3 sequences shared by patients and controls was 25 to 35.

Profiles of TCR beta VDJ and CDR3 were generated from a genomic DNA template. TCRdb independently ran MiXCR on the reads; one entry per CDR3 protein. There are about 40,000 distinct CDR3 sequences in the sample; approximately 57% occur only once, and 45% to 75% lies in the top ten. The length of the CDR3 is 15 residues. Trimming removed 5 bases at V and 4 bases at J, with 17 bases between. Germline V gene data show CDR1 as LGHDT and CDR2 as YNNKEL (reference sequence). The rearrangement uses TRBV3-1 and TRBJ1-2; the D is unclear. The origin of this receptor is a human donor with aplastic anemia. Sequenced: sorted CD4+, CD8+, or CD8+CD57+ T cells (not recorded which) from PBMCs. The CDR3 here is CASSLVEGAVYGYTF. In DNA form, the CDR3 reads TGTGCCAGCAGCTTAGTTGAAGGCGCGGTCTATGGCTACACCTTC.